This entry lists 8 T cell receptor beta chains sequenced from one sample in a study of T-cell reconstitution after alpha-beta-depleted transplantation in children. For TCRbeta, the library was prepared with unique molecular identifiers. TCRdb used MiXCR to reprocess the PCR reads, holding one entry per CDR3 protein. The table shows hundreds of thousands of distinct CDR3 sequences, with 17% occurring only once. Sequenced here: PBMCs, mostly from graft donor cells, sampled 360 days after TCRalphabeta/CD19-depleted stem cell transplant. These receptors all stem from a male patient aged 2-9 years who had a stem cell transplant for acute lymphoblastic leukemia, so the T cells may come from the graft donor.

The rearrangement links TRBV3-1 to TRBJ2-6, with 8 bases aligning to TRBD1. V was clipped by 4 bases and J by 2 bases; unmatched bases: 10. In germline, CDR1 is LGHDT, CDR2 YNNKEL (reference sequence). The CDR3 covers 18 residues. Written as DNA, the CDR3 is TGTGCCAGCAGCCCCCAACAGGGGGATATTACTGGGGCCAACGTCCTGACTTTC. It yields the protein CASSPQQGDITGANVLTF.

There are a few counts of this clonotype. V gene TRBV12-3 or TRBV12-4 combines with J gene TRBJ2-3; 8 nucleotides align to TRBD2. The CDR3 has 15 residues. J was trimmed by 4 bases and V by 4 bases; bases with no gene match: 7. CDR3 nucleotides: TGTGCCAGCAGTTCCCAGGACGGGGGGGCAGATACGCAGTATTTT. This sequence encodes CASSSQDGGADTQYF.

The rearrangement joins TRBV4-3 to TRBJ1-2; the D gene is possibly TRBD1 (6 bases). Germline loops: CDR1 LGHNA, CDR2 YSLEER. V lost 0 bases and J 2 bases, leaving 19 bases between the germline ends. This CDR3 is 18 amino acids long. This chain's CDR3 is CASSQDWQRQAANYGYTF. The CDR3 DNA reads TGCGCCAGCAGCCAAGATTGGCAGAGACAGGCGGCCAACTATGGCTACACCTTC.

This clonotype has only one observation. CDR3 DNA sequence: TGCGCCAGCAGCTCTTCTAGACAGGGCCCCCTCAAATATTACGAGCAGTACTTC. Amino acids: CASSSSRQGPLKYYEQYF. The chain combines TRBV5-1 with TRBJ2-7; 7 bases map to TRBD1. The junction had 19 bases not matched to a gene; V was cut back by 3 bases and J by 4 bases. Germline assignment: CDR1 SGHRS and CDR2 YFSETQ. This CDR3 is 18 amino acids long. The full variable domain, with the rest looked up from reference TRBV5-1 and TRBJ2-7, is KAGVTQTPRYLIKTRGQQVTLSCSPISGHRSVSWYQQTPGQGLQFLFEYFSETQRNKGNFPGRFSGRQFSNSRSEMNVSTLELGDSALYLCASSSSRQGPLKYYEQYFGPGTRLTVT.

The chain links TRBV10-3 to TRBJ2-7, with 10 nucleotides matching TRBD1. The CDR3 covers 14 residues. Germline lookup yields CDR1 ENHRY and CDR2 SYGVKD. Losses at the gene ends were 4 bases for V and 4 bases for J; bases not matched to a gene: 4. This chain's CDR3 is CAISVPGQGYEQYF. In DNA form, the CDR3 reads TGTGCCATCAGTGTCCCGGGACAGGGGTACGAGCAGTACTTC.

The chain recombines TRBV27 with TRBJ1-2; D is unclear. The CDR3 runs to 15 residues. Per germline, CDR1 MNHEY and CDR2 SMNVEV (reference sequence). Trimming cost V 0 bases and J 0 bases, with 8 bases left between them. The CDR3 DNA reads TGTGCCAGCAGTTTATCGGTCGGGGCTAACTATGGCTACACCTTC. Translation gives CASSLSVGANYGYTF.

This chain connects TRBV5-1 to TRBJ2-3, with D tentatively TRBD2 (5 bases). The CDR3 length is 16 residues. CDR1 SGHRS and CDR2 YFSETQ come from the germline V gene. Trimming stripped 5 bases from V and 3 bases from J, with 19 bases between. The CDR3 protein is CASSQTVATGTDTQYF. CDR3 in DNA: TGCGCCAGCAGTCAGACCGTAGCGACTGGTACAGATACGCAGTATTTT. The entire variable domain, with the rest obtained from reference TRBV5-1 and TRBJ2-3, is as follows: KAGVTQTPRYLIKTRGQQVTLSCSPISGHRSVSWYQQTPGQGLQFLFEYFSETQRNKGNFPGRFSGRQFSNSRSEMNVSTLELGDSALYLCASSQTVATGTDTQYFGPGTRLTVL.

This clonotype came up a few times. The chain is built from TRBV10-3 and TRBJ2-5, with TRBD2 matching over 12 bases. This CDR3 is built from 16 residues. Germline V gene lookup returns CDR1 ENHRY and CDR2 SYGVKD. J lost 2 bases, V lost 3 bases, and 4 bases had no gene match. The chain's CDR3 is CAISERLAGEQETQYF. The CDR3 nucleotides are TGTGCCATCAGTGAAAGACTAGCGGGGGAACAAGAGACCCAGTACTTC.